The 25 T cell receptor beta chains listed next were all sequenced from one sample in a study of graft-versus-host responses after intestinal transplantation. Libraries were prepared by immunoSEQ multiplex PCR; TCRdb keeps only in-frame clonotypes and omits some of them. The table has under 90,000 clones, over 80% seen once. This specimen consisted of PBMCs, obtained 98 days after intestinal transplantation. These receptors were collected from a human patient who received an intestinal transplant, so some T cells may come from the graft donor.

This chain joins TRBV28 and TRBJ1-1; D is uncertain. In germline, CDR1 is MDHEN, CDR2 SYDVKM. The CDR3 consists of 14 residues. V was pared by 7 bases and J by 1 base, with 13 bases between. The CDR3 DNA is TGTGCCAGCATGGTAGGAGAGGAGAACACTGAAGCTTTCTTT. Translation: CASMVGEENTEAFF.

The chain uses TRBV10-3 and TRBJ1-4; the D is unclear. The CDR3 runs 12 residues. The V end lost 4 bases, the J end lost 6 bases, and 6 bases lay between the germline ends. The germline V gene encodes CDR1 ENHRY and CDR2 SYGVKD. Written as DNA, the CDR3 is TGTGCCATCAGTGCGGGAGATGAAAAACTGTTTTTT. Its translation: CAISAGDEKLFF.

The gene calls are TRBV7-9 and TRBJ2-5, with 7 bases lining up with TRBD1. The CDR3 extends over 15 amino acids. CDR1 and CDR2 from the germline V gene are SEHNR and FQNEAQ (reference sequence). The junction had 7 bases not matched to a gene; V was cut back by 1 base and J by 5 bases. The CDR3 sequence is CASSLGTGVGETQYF. CDR3 DNA sequence: TGTGCCAGCAGCTTAGGAACAGGGGTAGGGGAGACCCAGTACTTC. Based on the CDR3 plus reference TRBV7-9 and TRBJ2-5, the full variable domain is DTGVSQNPRHKITKRGQNVTFRCDPISEHNRLYWYRQTLGQGPEFLTYFQNEAQLEKSRLLSDRFSAERPKGSFSTLEIQRTEQGDSAMYLCASSLGTGVGETQYFGPGTRLLVL.

The rearrangement links TRBV10-3 to TRBJ1-3; D is undetermined. Per germline, CDR1 ENHRY and CDR2 SYGVKD. V lost 2 bases and J 0 bases, leaving 5 bases between the germline ends. This CDR3 is 14 amino acids long. DNA for the CDR3: TGTGCCATCAGTGAGGACAACTCTGGAAACACCATATATTTT. This codes for CAISEDNSGNTIYF.

About this clone itself: A junction end diverges from the germline sequence, so it may reflect a read error. Additional DNA sequences in this sample encode the identical CDR3. This chain uses TRBV15 with TRBJ1-3, with D hard to call. This CDR3 spans 15 amino acids. Germline V CDR1 and CDR2: LNHNV, YYDKDF (reference sequence). In nucleotides, the CDR3 is TGTGCCACCAGCAGAGTAGGTAACTCTGGAAATACCATATATTTT. It is translated as CATSRVGNSGNTIYF.

The chain has TRBV11-3 and TRBJ2-3; D possibly corresponds to TRBD1 (6 bases). Germline-derived CDR1 and CDR2 are SGHNT and YENEEA. Trimming left V 1 base short and J 4 bases short, with 6 bases between. The CDR3 totals 13 residues. The CDR3 bases are TGTGCCAGCAGCTTAGCAGGGGCAGATACGCAGTATTTT. This translates into CASSLAGADTQYF.

This clone turned up a few times. Other DNA sequences in this sample translate to the same CDR3. This rearrangement joins TRBV5-6 to TRBJ2-7, with 9 bases lining up with TRBD2. CDR1 and CDR2 (germline): SGHDT, YYEEEE. J was trimmed by 1 base and V by 0 bases; bases with no gene match: 5. The CDR3 is made up of 16 amino acids. CDR3 loop: CASSLARGGWSYEQYF. The CDR3 DNA reads TGTGCCAGCAGCTTGGCGCGGGGGGGGTGGTCCTACGAGCAGTACTTC.

The chain carries TRBV2 and TRBJ2-7; 10 nucleotides align to TRBD2. V shed 4 bases and J 4 bases; nucleotides not matched to a gene: 7. Per germline, CDR1 SNHLY and CDR2 FYNNEI. This CDR3 is 15 amino acids long. Written as DNA, the CDR3 is TGTGCCAGCAGTGCCCTTCTAGCGGGAGATTACGAGCAGTACTTC. Translating it yields CASSALLAGDYEQYF.

The rearrangement joins TRBV7-6 to TRBJ2-7; 7 nucleotides line up with TRBD1. This CDR3 has 14 amino acids. The germline V gene encodes CDR1 SGHVS and CDR2 FNYEAQ. Trimming removed 3 bases from V and 2 bases from J; junction bases left unmatched: 4. The CDR3 loop is CASSLGQLTYEQYF. The CDR3 DNA follows: TGTGCCAGCAGCTTGGGACAGCTTACCTACGAGCAGTACTTC. Together with reference TRBV7-6 and TRBJ2-7, the CDR3 gives the full variable domain: GAGVSQSPRYKVTKRGQDVALRCDPISGHVSLYWYRQALGQGPEFLTYFNYEAQQDKSGLPNDRFSAERPEGSISTLTIQRTEQRDSAMYRCASSLGQLTYEQYFGPGTRLTVT.

The V call is TRBV15, the J call TRBJ2-3, with unresolved D. The germline V gene encodes CDR1 LNHNV and CDR2 YYDKDF (reference sequence). Deletions cut 3 bases from V and 1 base from J, with 11 bases between. The CDR3 length is 15 residues. CDR3 DNA: TGTGCCACCAGCAGTTCCCGACTGGGCACAGATACGCAGTATTTT. Its protein product is CATSSSRLGTDTQYF.

The chain couples TRBV4-1 to TRBJ2-7; TRBD1 matches 7 bases. The CDR3 is 16 residues long. J gave up 1 base and V 3 bases, and 9 bases lay outside the gene matches. In germline, CDR1 is MGHRA, CDR2 YSYEKL. CDR3: CASSQATGRTSYEQYF. The CDR3 nucleotides are TGCGCCAGCAGCCAGGCGACAGGGAGAACTTCCTACGAGCAGTACTTC.

The V call is TRBV7-9, the J call TRBJ2-7; a weak D match, TRBD2 (7 bases). There are 14 residues in the CDR3. V dropped 4 bases and J dropped 7 bases, with 17 bases sitting between them. CDR1 and CDR2 (germline): SEHNR, FQNEAQ (reference sequence). CDR3 loop: CASSSTGGAWEQYF. CDR3 bases: TGTGCCAGCAGCTCCACTGGGGGGGCCTGGGAGCAGTACTTC.

The V gene is TRBV5-6, the J gene TRBJ2-7; 8 bases are a match to TRBD2. Germline CDR1 and CDR2: SGHDT and YYEEEE. V lost 5 bases and J lost 3; bases outside the gene matches: 7. The length of the CDR3 is 14 residues. DNA for the CDR3: TGTGCCAGCAGGGCAACTAGCGGACACTACGAGCAGTACTTC. Translation gives CASRATSGHYEQYF. The full variable domain, rest sourced from reference TRBV5-6 and TRBJ2-7, is DAGVTQSPTHLIKTRGQQVTLRCSPKSGHDTVSWYQQALGQGPQFIFQYYEEEERQRGNFPDRFSGHQFPNYSSELNVNALLLGDSALYLCASRATSGHYEQYFGPGTRLTVT.

This chain connects TRBV6-7 to TRBJ2-3; D call uncertain. TRBV6-7 is an ORF for which the function is uncertain. The CDR3 contains 16 residues. The ends were cut back, 5 bases at V and 0 bases at J, with 15 bases in the middle. The chain's CDR3 is CASSKPGRESTDTQYF. The DNA of the CDR3 is TGTGCCAGCAGTAAGCCTGGTAGGGAAAGCACAGATACGCAGTATTTT.

The V gene is TRBV19, the J gene TRBJ2-1, with 11 bases that match TRBD2. The V gene's germline CDR1 is LNHDA and CDR2 SQIVND (reference sequence). The CDR3 has 14 residues. V dropped 7 bases and J dropped 7; count of bases not matched to a gene: 6. The CDR3 is CASKLAGAKNEQFF. The DNA for the CDR3 is TGTGCCAGTAAACTAGCGGGAGCGAAGAATGAGCAGTTCTTC.

CDR3 loop: CASSELPFGTGGYEQYF. CDR3 sequence (DNA): TGCGCCAGCAGTGAGCTACCGTTCGGGACAGGGGGGTACGAGCAGTACTTC. The genes are TRBV10-1 and TRBJ2-7; 11 bases map to TRBD1. The germline V gene encodes CDR1 WNHNN and CDR2 SYGVQD (reference sequence). The CDR3 covers 17 residues. J gave up 4 bases and V 2 bases, and 10 bases lay outside the gene matches.

The gene calls are TRBV28 and TRBJ2-1; TRBD2 matches 8 bases. V lost 5 bases to trimming and J lost 4 bases; unmatched junction nucleotides: 7. In germline, CDR1 is MDHEN, CDR2 SYDVKM. The CDR3 totals 15 residues. CDR3 region: CASSGSGRFYNEQFF. The CDR3 coding sequence is TGTGCCAGCAGTGGGAGCGGGAGATTTTACAATGAGCAGTTCTTC.

The rearrangement uses TRBV27 and TRBJ2-3; D not resolved. CDR3 size: 13 residues. The V and J ends lost 7 bases and 1 base respectively, with 9 bases between them. Germline CDR1 reads MNHEY; CDR2 reads SMNVEV (reference sequence). The CDR3 spells CASMPTGTDTQYF. DNA of the CDR3: TGTGCCAGCATGCCCACAGGCACAGATACGCAGTATTTT.

The genes are TRBV2 and TRBJ2-7; D gene unclear. The CDR3 covers 11 residues. CDR1 SNHLY and CDR2 FYNNEI come from the germline V gene. V was cut by 5 bases and J by 5 bases, with 7 bases left in between. CDR3 sequence: CASSMWDEQYF. The CDR3 DNA sequence: TGTGCCAGCAGTATGTGGGACGAGCAGTACTTC.

V gene TRBV27 combines with J gene TRBJ1-1, with D hard to call. CDR1 and CDR2 from the germline V gene are MNHEY and SMNVEV (reference sequence). V was trimmed by 3 bases and J by 2 bases, leaving 7 bases between them. This CDR3 is built from 13 residues. CDR3 loop: CASSLRGNTEAFF. In DNA form, the CDR3 reads TGTGCCAGCAGTTTGCGGGGAAACACTGAAGCTTTCTTT.

V usage is TRBV15 and J usage is TRBJ2-3; 7 nucleotides match TRBD2. The V gene end was trimmed by 3 bases and the J gene end by 2 bases; junction bases not matched to a gene: 8. The length of the CDR3 is 16 residues. Germline V lookup: CDR1 LNHNV, CDR2 YYDKDF (reference sequence). The DNA of the CDR3 is TGTGCCACCAGCAGTCTAGCGGCCCCTAACACAGATACGCAGTATTTT. Protein sequence: CATSSLAAPNTDTQYF.

This clone was counted once. The V and J genes are TRBV7-2 and TRBJ2-6; D not certain. Germline lookup yields CDR1 SGHTA and CDR2 FQGNSA. Trimming stripped 5 bases from V and 0 bases from J, with 8 bases between. CDR3 length: 15 residues. CDR3 amino acids: CASSRSSSGANVLTF. CDR3 in DNA: TGTGCCAGCAGCAGAAGTTCCTCTGGGGCCAACGTCCTGACTTTC.

The chain is built from TRBV6-5 and TRBJ2-5; D uncertain. Deletions cut 2 bases from V and 3 bases from J, with 4 bases between. This CDR3 region has 12 residues. Germline V gives CDR1 MNHEY, CDR2 SVGAGI. In nucleotides, the CDR3 is TGTGCCAGCAGTTACACAGAAGAGACCCAGTACTTC. Its protein product is CASSYTEETQYF.

This chain uses TRBV6-1 with TRBJ2-2; no definite D call. V was shortened by 7 bases and J by 5 bases, with 8 bases between the two germline ends. The CDR3 is made up of 12 amino acids. Germline CDR1 and CDR2: MNHNS and SASEGT. The CDR3 here is CASKGVTGELFF. As DNA, the CDR3 is TGTGCCAGCAAGGGCGTTACCGGGGAGCTGTTTTTT.

This clone was seen a single time. The CDR3 region has the DNA TGTGCCAGCAGCTTAGAGGGGACCTTGGGGCGCACAGATACGCAGTATTTT. Translated, it gives CASSLEGTLGRTDTQYF. The chain combines TRBV11-3 with TRBJ2-3, with D possibly called TRBD1 or TRBD2 (5 bases each). Looked up from germline, CDR1 is SGHNT and CDR2 is YENEEA. V lost 0 bases, J lost 1 base, and 14 bases lay in between. The CDR3 has 17 amino acids.